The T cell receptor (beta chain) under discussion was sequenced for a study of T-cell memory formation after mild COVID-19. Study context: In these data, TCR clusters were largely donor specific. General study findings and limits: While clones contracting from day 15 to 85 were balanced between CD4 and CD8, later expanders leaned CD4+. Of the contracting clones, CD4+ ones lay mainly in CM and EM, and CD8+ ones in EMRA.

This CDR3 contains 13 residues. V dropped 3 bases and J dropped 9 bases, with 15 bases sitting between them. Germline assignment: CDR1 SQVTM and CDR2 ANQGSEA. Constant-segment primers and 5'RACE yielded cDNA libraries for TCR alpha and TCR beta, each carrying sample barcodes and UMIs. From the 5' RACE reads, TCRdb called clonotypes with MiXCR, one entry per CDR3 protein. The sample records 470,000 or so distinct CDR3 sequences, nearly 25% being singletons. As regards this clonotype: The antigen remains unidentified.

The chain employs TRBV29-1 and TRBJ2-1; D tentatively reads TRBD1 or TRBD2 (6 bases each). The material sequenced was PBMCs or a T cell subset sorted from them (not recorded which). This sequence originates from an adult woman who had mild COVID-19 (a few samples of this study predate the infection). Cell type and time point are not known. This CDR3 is CSVEGGSRVEQFF. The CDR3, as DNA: TGCAGCGTTGAGGGGGGCAGTCGGGTTGAGCAGTTCTTC.